This T cell receptor (beta chain) emerged from a study of blood T cell repertoires in COVID-19. Turning to the study itself: Nucleic acid was either cDNA or gDNA, and it came from T cells, B-cell-depleted T cells, or PBMCs.

The table came from immunoSEQ multiplex PCR; TCRdb's copy has only in-frame clones and leaves some out. This table has approximately 200,000 clones, about four fifths appearing once. Germline CDR1 is LGHDT and CDR2 is YNNKEL (reference sequence). The CDR3 contains 15 residues. The V end was cut by 1 base, the J end by 6 bases, with 15 bases between. Sequenced sample: PBMCs or T cells enriched from blood (not recorded which). The TCR comes from a man between 35 and 55 years old who had recovered from COVID-19. The rearrangement joins TRBV3-1 (or the pseudogene TRBV3-2) to TRBJ1-2, with a weak D call TRBD1 (5 bases). The DNA of the CDR3 is TGTGCCAGCAGCCAAGGTCCGGACACCATGGATGGCTACACCTTC. It yields the protein CASSQGPDTMDGYTF.